The entry below gives a single TCR beta chain sequence along with its context. Its antigen is unidentified. The CDR3 runs to 15 residues. In germline, CDR1 is SGHTA, CDR2 FQGNSA. These data come from a study of post-analysis software for immune sequencing data. Overall study context: Several disease courses (relapsing-remitting, secondary progressive and progressive-relapsing) of multiple sclerosis were included.

The study's findings and limits: Among 4 or 5 TRBV segments more frequent in patients than controls were TRBV5-6, TRBV5-1 and TRBV20-1. The normalized Chao1 diversity of multiple sclerosis patients was significantly lower than that of controls.

Unique molecular identifiers were built into the TCR beta cDNA libraries. Roughly 500,000 cDNA molecules were obtained per 1 to 10 million input T cells. TCRdb recomputed calls from the PCR reads with MiXCR, one row per CDR3 protein. The table has some 800,000 distinct CDR3 sequences, around 45% seen once. The chain links TRBV7-2 to TRBJ2-5, with 13 bases aligning to TRBD2. The J call is uncertain, as TRBJ2-7 better fits the DNA end. Sequenced input: blood. The TCR comes from a girl aged 5 to 17 with multiple sclerosis. CDR3 bases: TGTGCCAGCAGTCGGACTAGCGGGGGTTTCCACGAGCAGTACTTC. Protein: CASSRTSGGFHEQYF.